The rows below give T cell receptor beta chains drawn from one sample of a study of vaccination and CD4 T cells after COVID-19. One entry per CDR3 protein results from TCRdb running MiXCR on the PCR reads. This sample has about 6,500 distinct CDR3 sequences, with around 50% found just once. These receptors are not linked to any known antigen. Sequencing was carried out using CD4+ T cells from blood, cultured in vitro. The receptors derive from a human donor in good health. CDR3s include the opening cysteine and the closing phenylalanine or tryptophan. The D gene is left open where the match is weak. Rows may omit the clone size; those that give it use once, few, many or a size class.

d_call	v_call	clone_size	j_call	cdr3_aa	cdr3_nt
-	TRBV19	few	TRBJ1-2	CARPKPILYGYTF	TGTGCCAGACCCAAGCCTATATTATATGGCTACACCTTC
-	TRBV24-1	-	TRBJ2-3	CATSDLRTEGDTQYF	TGTGCCACCAGTGATTTGAGGACAGAGGGGGATACGCAGTATTTT
-	TRBV25-1	medium-sized	TRBJ2-2	CASSARGGLSTGELFF	TGTGCCAGCAGTGCCCGTGGGGGCCTGAGCACCGGGGAGCTGTTTTTT
-	TRBV6-4	few	TRBJ1-1	CASSATVGMNTEAFF	TGTGCCAGCAGTGCGACGGTGGGGATGAACACTGAAGCTTTCTTT
-	TRBV7-8	-	TRBJ2-7	CASSLRDWPYEQYF	TGTGCCAGCAGCCTTAGGGACTGGCCCTACGAGCAGTACTTC
-	TRBV6-1	few	TRBJ1-5	CASSEAQSNQPQHF	TGTGCCAGCAGTGAAGCGCAGAGCAATCAGCCCCAGCATTTT
TRBD1	TRBV7-8	-	TRBJ1-2	CASSSRTGAAGYTF	TGTGCCAGCAGCTCCCGGACAGGGGCGGCTGGCTACACCTTC
TRBD1	TRBV19	-	TRBJ2-3	CASSNHHRGEDTQYF	TGTGCCAGTAGTAACCATCACAGGGGCGAAGATACGCAGTATTTT
-	TRBV2	-	TRBJ2-3	CASTKGSLDDTQYF	TGTGCCAGCACCAAAGGTTCCCTTGATGATACGCAGTATTTT
-	TRBV20-1	few	TRBJ2-5	CSARDLGDQETQYF	TGCAGTGCTAGAGATTTAGGCGACCAAGAGACCCAGTACTTC
-	TRBV27	-	TRBJ1-1	CASSLQTGSGNTEAFF	TGTGCCAGCAGTCTCCAAACAGGGTCGGGGAACACTGAAGCTTTCTTT
TRBD1	TRBV20-1	-	TRBJ2-3	CSARFFGQGEVVDTQYF	TGCAGTGCTCGATTTTTTGGACAGGGGGAGGTAGTAGATACGCAGTATTTT
TRBD1	TRBV6-2/TRBV6-3	-	TRBJ1-1	CASSPRKTGISTEAFF	TGTGCCAGCAGCCCTAGAAAGACAGGGATTTCCACTGAAGCTTTCTTT
TRBD1	TRBV6-1	-	TRBJ2-4	CASSTGTGGNIQYF	TGTGCCAGCAGTACCGGGACAGGGGGCAACATTCAGTACTTC
TRBD1	TRBV7-8	-	TRBJ1-6	CASSITDRGLSSYNSPLHF	TGTGCCAGCAGCATAACTGACAGGGGGTTGAGCTCCTATAATTCACCCCTCCACTTT
-	TRBV11-2	-	TRBJ2-3	CASSLGGHFTDTQYF	TGTGCCAGCAGCTTAGGAGGACACTTCACAGATACGCAGTATTTT
-	TRBV6-1	-	TRBJ2-2	CASSEMQIGELFF	TGTGCCAGCAGTGAAATGCAGATCGGGGAGCTGTTTTTT
TRBD1	TRBV7-2	-	TRBJ1-5	CASSFRGDSNQPQHF	TGTGCCAGCAGCTTCAGGGGGGATAGCAATCAGCCCCAGCATTTT
-	TRBV5-4	-	TRBJ2-5	CASSLVGGETQYF	TGTGCCAGCAGCTTGGTGGGGGGAGAGACCCAGTACTTC
TRBD1	TRBV6-1	few	TRBJ2-7	CATGTATYEQYF	TGTGCCACTGGGACAGCTACCTACGAGCAGTACTTC
TRBD1	TRBV6-4	-	TRBJ1-5	CASSPGTENQPQHF	TGTGCCAGCAGTCCCGGGACAGAGAATCAGCCCCAGCATTTT
-	TRBV19	-	TRBJ1-6	CASSRTADNSPLHF	TGTGCCAGTAGCCGGACAGCAGATAATTCACCCCTCCACTTT
TRBD1	TRBV6-5	few	TRBJ1-1	CASSYDRGLSPEAFF	TGTGCCAGCAGTTACGACAGGGGCCTGTCGCCTGAAGCTTTCTTT
-	TRBV7-6	-	TRBJ2-1	CASSRDFHEQFF	TGTGCCAGCAGCCGGGACTTCCATGAGCAGTTCTTC